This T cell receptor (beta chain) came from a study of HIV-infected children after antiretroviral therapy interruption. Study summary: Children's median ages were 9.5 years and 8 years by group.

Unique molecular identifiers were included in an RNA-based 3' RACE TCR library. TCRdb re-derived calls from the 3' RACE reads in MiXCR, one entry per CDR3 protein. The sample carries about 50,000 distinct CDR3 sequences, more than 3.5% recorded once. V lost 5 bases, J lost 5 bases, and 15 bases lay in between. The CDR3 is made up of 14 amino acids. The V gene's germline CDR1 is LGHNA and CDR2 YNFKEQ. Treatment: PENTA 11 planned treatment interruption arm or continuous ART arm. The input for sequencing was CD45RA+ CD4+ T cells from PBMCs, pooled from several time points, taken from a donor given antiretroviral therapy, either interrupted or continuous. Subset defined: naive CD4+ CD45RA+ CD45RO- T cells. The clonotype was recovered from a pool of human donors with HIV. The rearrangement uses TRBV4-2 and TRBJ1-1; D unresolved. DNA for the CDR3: TGTGCCAGCAGCTTGGGCAGTGGGCTAACTGAAGCTTTCTTT. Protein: CASSLGSGLTEAFF.